This T cell receptor beta chain is drawn from a study of CD8 T cells in Susac syndrome (dated by TCRdb to between 2018 and 2021). Some background on the complete study: Whether CD8+ T cell activation and differentiation in Susac syndrome was antigen driven was tested using repertoire sequencing.

Cut back by 4 bases and 0 bases, the V and J ends lie 11 bases apart. Sequences SGHRS (CDR1) and YFSETQ (CDR2) are obtained from the germline V gene. The CDR3, from cysteine to phenylalanine, totals 15 residues. The read is trimmed to its CDR3 DNA, 45 bases read in frame from base 1. The paper's findings and limits, for the study overall: The number of individuals in the TCR sequencing and HLA analysis was acknowledged as relatively small.

A word on this clonotype: Its recognized antigen is unknown. No clone much larger than this one lies a single base away; base qualities are absent.

High-throughput TCR beta sequencing profiled peripheral blood CD8+ and CD4+ T cells from healthy donors, Susac syndrome patients and multiple sclerosis patients. Healthy donors were age- and sex-matched controls. Bulk CD8+ and CD4+ T cells were purified magnetically by negative isolation, whereas CD8+ TEMRA cells were enriched by FACS. Blood was collected in EDTA tubes and processed within 24 hours, with PBMCs isolated through density gradient centrifugation. PBMCs intended for TCR sequencing were cryopreserved in liquid nitrogen and thawed later in a water bath at 37 degrees C. The sorted or isolated CD4+, CD8+ and CD8+ TEMRA cells reached a purity of at least 90%. RNA was extracted using the RNeasy kit, and roughly 0.5 to 1 microgram was reverse transcribed with random hexamers. TCR beta CDR3 regions were amplified with the immunoSEQ multiplex PCR assay covering 54 Vbeta and 13 Jbeta segments. To correct PCR amplification bias, a synthetic template baseline was used for both primer optimization and computational correction. The authors' pipeline ran thus. Only productive sequences were kept, with reads annotated to V, D and J genes according to IMGT and analyzed in immunoSEQ Analyzer. To calculate clonality, Shannon entropy was normalized by log2 of the number of productive unique sequences and then subtracted from one. Public and private clones were assessed among the 100 most prevalent clones of each patient and control. Clones were defined as Susac-specific when absent from the healthy and MS cohorts, from about a thousand published viral clones and from other ImmuneACCESS disease sequences. Starting from the raw public reads, TCRdb applied fastp trimming at Q25, assembled clones with MiXCR and retained in-frame beta chains. Identical CDR3 proteins give one entry, which carries the most common genes and DNA. The V and J calls here are based on TCRdb, not the publication. This sample is represented by some 130,000 distinct CDR3 sequences; nearly 95% of them were singletons. Over 0.1% of the sample is held by the ten biggest clonotypes.

Sequencing used CD4+ T cells from PBMCs. The sequence derives from a human donor in good health. This chain joins TRBV5-1 to TRBJ1-5; the D gene lacks a confident call. The nucleotide sequence reads as follows: TGCGCCAGCAGCCTGACCGGGGATAGCAATCAGCCCCAGCATTTT. Its translation is CASSLTGDSNQPQHF.